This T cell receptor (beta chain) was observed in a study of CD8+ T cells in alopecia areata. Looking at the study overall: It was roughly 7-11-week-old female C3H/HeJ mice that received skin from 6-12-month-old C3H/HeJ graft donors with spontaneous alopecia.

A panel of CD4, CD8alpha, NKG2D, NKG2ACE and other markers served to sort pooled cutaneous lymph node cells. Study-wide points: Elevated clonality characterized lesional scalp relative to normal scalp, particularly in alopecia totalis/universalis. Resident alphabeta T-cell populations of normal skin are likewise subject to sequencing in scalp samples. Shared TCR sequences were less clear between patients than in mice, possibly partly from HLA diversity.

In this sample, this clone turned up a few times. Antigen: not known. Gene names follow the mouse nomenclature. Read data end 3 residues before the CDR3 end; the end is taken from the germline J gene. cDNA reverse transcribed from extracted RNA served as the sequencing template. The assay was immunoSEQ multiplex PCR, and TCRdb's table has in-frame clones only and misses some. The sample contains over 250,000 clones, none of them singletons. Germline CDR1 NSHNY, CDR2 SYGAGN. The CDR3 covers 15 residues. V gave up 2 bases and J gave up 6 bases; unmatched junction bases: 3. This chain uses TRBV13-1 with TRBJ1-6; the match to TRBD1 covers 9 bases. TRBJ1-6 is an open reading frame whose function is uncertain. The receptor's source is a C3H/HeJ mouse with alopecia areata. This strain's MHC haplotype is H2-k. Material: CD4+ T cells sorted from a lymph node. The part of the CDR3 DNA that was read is TGTGCCAGCAGTGACTCGACAGGGGGTAATTCGCCC. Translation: CASSDSTGGNSP. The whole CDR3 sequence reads CASSDSTGGNSPLYF.